What follows describes a single TCR beta chain. What it binds is not known. The CDR3 consists of 14 residues. The germline V gene has CDR1 MDHEN and CDR2 SYDVKM. V lost 6 bases, J lost 4 bases, and 6 bases stayed unmatched. The PCR contained 60 Vbeta and 13 Jbeta primers. Clones were sequenced by immunoSEQ multiplex PCR, and TCRdb holds only the in-frame ones, with some missing. Of 64,000 or so clones detected, 70% appear once; the ten largest clones hold 8.5% to 10%. The entry originates in a study of cytomegalovirus exposure and HLA in healthy donors. Whole-study context: Previous work identified 90 million to 130 million unique TCR beta sequences from about 179 million T cells. Findings of the study overall: Later work showed greater clonal expansion in HLA-associated TCR beta chains than in equally common others. Researchers reported in a later analysis that common viral pathogens appeared linked to several top clusters.

This chain joins TRBV28 and TRBJ1-1, with 9 bases identical to TRBD1. Specimen: PBMCs. This receptor was obtained from a woman between 50 and 59 years old in good health and CMV-seropositive. CDR3: CASREQGAATEAFF. CDR3 DNA: TGTGCCAGCAGGGAACAGGGGGCGGCCACTGAAGCTTTCTTT.